The T cell receptor beta chain described here comes from a study of cytomegalovirus exposure and HLA in healthy donors. It was healthy bone marrow donors who served as donors. Broader study findings: Later, an analysis showed that TCR beta chains associated with HLA were more clonally expanded than others that were equally common. The study recorded 160 or so TCR beta chains that were cytomegalovirus-associated. It was only CMV serostatus that was available as immune exposure information.

Comments on this clone: Its antigen is not identified.

CDR1 PRHDT and CDR2 FYEKMQ come from the germline V gene (reference sequence). CDR3 length: 14 amino acids. V lost 8 bases to trimming and J lost 3 bases, with 15 bases between them. The PCR was carried out with 60 Vbeta primers and 13 Jbeta primers. Profiling relied on immunoSEQ multiplex PCR, and the TCRdb table lists in-frame clones only, not all of them. The sample holds 90,000 to 130,000 clones, around 85% seen once. This receptor was identified in a man aged 25 to 40 in good health and CMV-seropositive. Sequencing was done on a sample of PBMCs. The V gene is TRBV13, the J gene TRBJ2-3; the D gene is possibly TRBD2 (7 bases). The CDR3 nucleotides read TGTGCCAGCCGAGAAGGGGGGGAAACAGATACGCAGTATTTT. This translates into CASREGGETDTQYF. The whole variable domain, remainder taken from reference TRBV13 and TRBJ2-3, is AAGVIQSPRHLIKEKRETATLKCYPIPRHDTVYWYQQGPGQDPQFLISFYEKMQSDKGSIPDRFSAQQFSDYHSELNMSSLELGDSALYFCASREGGETDTQYFGPGTRLTVL.